These 2 T cell receptor beta chains share one sample of origin, sequenced in a study of T cell repertoires in cytomegalovirus infection. Using its own MiXCR run on the reads, TCRdb lists one record per CDR3 protein. The sample records under 350,000 distinct CDR3 sequences, more than 8% being singletons. Sequenced input: PBMCs. These receptors were collected from a human donor in good health (CMV status not recorded). Some clones in this sample may be carry-over from other donors' samples.

The table lists this clonotype with many counts. V and J are TRBV7-2 and TRBJ2-3, with 10 bases aligning to TRBD2. The CDR3 totals 16 residues. Germline-derived CDR1 and CDR2 are SGHTA and FQGNSA. The V and J ends lost 2 bases and 5 bases, in that order; junction bases with no gene match: 7. Here the CDR3 DNA reads TGTGCCAGCAGCTTAACGGGGACTAGCGCATTAGATACGCAGTATTTT. Translating it yields CASSLTGTSALDTQYF.

The chain combines TRBV20-1 with TRBJ2-1, with D perhaps matching TRBD1 (5 bases). Germline loops: CDR1 DFQATT, CDR2 SNEGSKA (reference sequence). The CDR3 totals 14 residues. The V end lost 3 bases, the J end lost 3 bases, and 12 bases lay between the germline ends. CDR3 DNA sequence: TGCAGTGCTAGCATGGCTAGGGGCTACAATGAGCAGTTCTTC. It encodes CSASMARGYNEQFF.